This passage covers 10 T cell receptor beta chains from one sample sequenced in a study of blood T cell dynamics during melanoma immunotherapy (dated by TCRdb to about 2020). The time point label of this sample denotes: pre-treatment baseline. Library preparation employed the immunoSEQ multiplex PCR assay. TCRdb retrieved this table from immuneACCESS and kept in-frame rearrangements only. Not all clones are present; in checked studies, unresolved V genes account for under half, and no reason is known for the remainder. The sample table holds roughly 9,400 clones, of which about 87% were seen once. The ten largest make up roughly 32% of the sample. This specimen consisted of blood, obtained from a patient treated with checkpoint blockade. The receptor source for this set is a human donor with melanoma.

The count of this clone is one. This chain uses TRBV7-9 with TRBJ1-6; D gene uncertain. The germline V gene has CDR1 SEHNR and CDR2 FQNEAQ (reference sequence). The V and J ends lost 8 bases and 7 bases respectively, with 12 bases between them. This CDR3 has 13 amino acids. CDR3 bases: TGTGCCAGCGGGGAAGGATCCAATTCACCCCTCCACTTT. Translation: CASGEGSNSPLHF.

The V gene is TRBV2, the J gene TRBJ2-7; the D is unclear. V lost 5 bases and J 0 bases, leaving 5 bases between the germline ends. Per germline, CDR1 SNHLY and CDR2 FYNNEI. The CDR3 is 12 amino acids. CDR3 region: CASSWASYEQYF. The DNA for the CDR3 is TGTGCCAGCAGTTGGGCCTCCTACGAGCAGTACTTC.

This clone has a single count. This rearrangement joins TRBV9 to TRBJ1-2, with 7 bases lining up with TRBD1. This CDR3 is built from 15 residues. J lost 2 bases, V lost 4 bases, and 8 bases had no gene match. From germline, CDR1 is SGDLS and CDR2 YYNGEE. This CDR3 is CASSLTGTANYGYTF. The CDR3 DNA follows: TGTGCCAGCAGCCTCACCGGGACAGCAAACTATGGCTACACCTTC.

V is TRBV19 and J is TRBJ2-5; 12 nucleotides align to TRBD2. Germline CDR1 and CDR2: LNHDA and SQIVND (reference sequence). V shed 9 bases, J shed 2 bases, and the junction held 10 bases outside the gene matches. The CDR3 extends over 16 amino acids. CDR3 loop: CASRGLAGVGQETQYF. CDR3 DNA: TGTGCCAGCAGGGGACTAGCGGGCGTAGGACAAGAGACCCAGTACTTC. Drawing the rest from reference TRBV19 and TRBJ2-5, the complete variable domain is DGGITQSPKYLFRKEGQNVTLSCEQNLNHDAMYWYRQDPGQGLRLIYYSQIVNDFQKGDIAEGYSVSREKKESFPLTVTSAQKNPTAFYLCASRGLAGVGQETQYFGPGTRLLVL.

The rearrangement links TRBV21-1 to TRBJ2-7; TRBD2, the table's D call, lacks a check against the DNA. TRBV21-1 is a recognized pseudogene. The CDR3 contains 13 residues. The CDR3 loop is CASREGIPYEQYF. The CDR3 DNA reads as TGTGCCAGCAGGGAGGGGATCCCCTACGAGCAGTACTTC.

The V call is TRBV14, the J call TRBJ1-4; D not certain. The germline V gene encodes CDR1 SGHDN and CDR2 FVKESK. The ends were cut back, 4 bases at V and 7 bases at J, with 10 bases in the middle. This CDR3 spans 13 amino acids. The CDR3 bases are TGTGCCAGCAGCCGAGCCACGGGTGAAAAACTGTTTTTT. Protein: CASSRATGEKLFF. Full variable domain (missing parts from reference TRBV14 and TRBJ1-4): EAGVTQFPSHSVIEKGQTVTLRCDPISGHDNLYWYRRVMGKEIKFLLHFVKESKQDESGMPNNRFLAERTGGTYSTLKVQPAELEDSGVYFCASSRATGEKLFFGSGTQLSVL.

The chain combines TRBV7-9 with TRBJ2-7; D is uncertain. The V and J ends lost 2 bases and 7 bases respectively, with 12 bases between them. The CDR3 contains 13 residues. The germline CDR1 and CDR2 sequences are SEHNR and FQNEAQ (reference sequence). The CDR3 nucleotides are TGTGCCAGCAGCTTACCCCTAGAGAAGGAGCAGTACTTC. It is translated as CASSLPLEKEQYF. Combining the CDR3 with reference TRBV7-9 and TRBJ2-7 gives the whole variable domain DTGVSQNPRHKITKRGQNVTFRCDPISEHNRLYWYRQTLGQGPEFLTYFQNEAQLEKSRLLSDRFSAERPKGSFSTLEIQRTEQGDSAMYLCASSLPLEKEQYFGPGTRLTVT.

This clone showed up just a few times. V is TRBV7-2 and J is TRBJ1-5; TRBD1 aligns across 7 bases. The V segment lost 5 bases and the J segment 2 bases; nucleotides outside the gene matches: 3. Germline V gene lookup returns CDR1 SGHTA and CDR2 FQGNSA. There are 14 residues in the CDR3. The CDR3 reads CASSDRVGNQPQHF. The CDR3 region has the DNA TGTGCCAGCAGCGACAGGGTCGGCAATCAGCCCCAGCATTTT.

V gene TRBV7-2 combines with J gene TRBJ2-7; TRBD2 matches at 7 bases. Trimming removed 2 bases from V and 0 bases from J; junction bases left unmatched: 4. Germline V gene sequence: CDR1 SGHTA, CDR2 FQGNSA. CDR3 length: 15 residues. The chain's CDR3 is CASSLWGGSSYEQYF. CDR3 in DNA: TGTGCCAGCAGCTTATGGGGGGGGAGCTCCTACGAGCAGTACTTC. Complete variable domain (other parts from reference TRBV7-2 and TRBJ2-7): GAGVSQSPSNKVTEKGKDVELRCDPISGHTALYWYRQSLGQGLEFLIYFQGNSAPDKSGLPSDRFSAERTGGSVSTLTIQRTQQEDSAVYLCASSLWGGSSYEQYFGPGTRLTVT.

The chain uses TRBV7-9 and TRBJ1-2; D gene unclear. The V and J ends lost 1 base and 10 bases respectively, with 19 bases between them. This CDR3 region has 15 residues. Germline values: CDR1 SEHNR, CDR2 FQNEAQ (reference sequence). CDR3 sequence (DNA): TGTGCCAGCAGCTTAGGGGCAGGCGATTCTGCGGTCTACACCTTC. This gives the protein CASSLGAGDSAVYTF.